Following are 20 T cell receptor beta chains from one sample sequenced in a study of technical replicates of blood from several donors. Measured with immunoSEQ multiplex PCR; TCRdb has only the in-frame clones, and not every one. The sample shows about 73,000 clones, around 93% of them seen only once. The sample comprised T cells isolated from PBMCs. The receptors were gathered from a human donor in good health.

The rearrangement joins TRBV6-4 to TRBJ2-1; 8 bases line up with TRBD2. V lost 3 bases and J lost 0; bases outside the gene matches: 16. CDR3 length equals 20 residues. Germline CDR1 is MRHNA and CDR2 is SNTAGT. This CDR3 is CASSDLGFAGGPSSYNEQFF. The DNA for the CDR3 is TGTGCCAGCAGTGATTTGGGTTTTGCGGGAGGCCCTTCCTCCTACAATGAGCAGTTCTTC.

This chain links TRBV18 with TRBJ2-1, with 7 nucleotides matching TRBD2. The CDR3 has 17 residues. Looked up from germline, CDR1 is KGHSH and CDR2 is LQKENI. V shed 5 bases and J 9 bases; nucleotides not matched to a gene: 19. This CDR3 is CASSSYSDGRALGEQFF. In DNA form, the CDR3 reads TGTGCCAGCTCATCATATTCGGATGGGAGGGCCCTCGGTGAGCAGTTCTTC.

The genes are TRBV7-2 and TRBJ2-1, with D perhaps matching TRBD1 (6 bases). This CDR3 region has 16 residues. V lost 5 bases to trimming and J lost 2 bases, with 16 bases between them. From germline, CDR1 is SGHTA and CDR2 FQGNSA. The DNA for the CDR3 is TGTGCCAGCAGCGACCAAGCAGGGGTACCCTACAATGAGCAGTTCTTC. Its protein product is CASSDQAGVPYNEQFF.

CDR3 nucleotides: TGCAGCGTTGAGGGACTGAGGGACTCCTACAATGAGCAGTTCTTC. Protein product: CSVEGLRDSYNEQFF. The rearrangement uses TRBV29-1 and TRBJ2-1, with a weak D call TRBD2 (6 bases). The V and J ends lost 3 bases and 0 bases respectively, with 12 bases between them. CDR3 length: 15 residues. Germline V gene data show CDR1 as SQVTM and CDR2 as ANQGSEA.

The genes are TRBV7-9 and TRBJ1-1; 8 positions match TRBD1. Trimming removed 1 base from V and 1 base from J; junction bases left unmatched: 5. This CDR3 is 16 amino acids long. Germline V gene sequence: CDR1 SEHNR, CDR2 FQNEAQ (reference sequence). The CDR3 nucleotides read TGTGCCAGCAGCTTAGTCAGGGGGCGCGGGAACACTGAAGCTTTCTTT. Its protein is CASSLVRGRGNTEAFF.

This clone has just one count. This chain connects TRBV5-1 to TRBJ1-3; D gene uncertain. Germline V gene lookup returns CDR1 SGHRS and CDR2 YFSETQ. Trimming stripped 4 bases from V and 0 bases from J, with 8 bases between. CDR3 size: 14 residues. The CDR3 reads CASSPGDSGNTIYF. The CDR3 coding sequence is TGCGCCAGCAGCCCCGGGGACTCTGGAAACACCATATATTTT.

This chain joins TRBV27 and TRBJ1-1; tentative D call: TRBD1 (5 bases). This CDR3 is built from 11 residues. The V end lost 6 bases, the J end lost 6 bases, and 8 bases lay between the germline ends. Per germline, CDR1 MNHEY and CDR2 SMNVEV (reference sequence). In DNA, the CDR3 is TGTGCCAGCAGGCAGGGTGCTGAAGCTTTCTTT. Its protein is CASRQGAEAFF.

This sequence joins TRBV6-5 and TRBJ2-1; 10 bases map to TRBD2. V lost 4 bases and J lost 1; bases outside the gene matches: 4. The V gene's germline CDR1 is MNHEY and CDR2 SVGAGI. CDR3 length: 16 amino acids. DNA for the CDR3: TGTGCCAGCAGTTGGAGCGGGAGGGGGTCCTACAATGAGCAGTTCTTC. This translates into CASSWSGRGSYNEQFF.

The J gene is TRBJ1-5, the V gene TRBV15, with D possibly TRBD1 on 6 matching bases. CDR1 is LNHNV, CDR2 YYDKDF, per germline (reference sequence). V shed 0 bases and J shed 2 bases, with 14 bases lying between them. The CDR3 length is 17 residues. DNA for the CDR3: TGTGCCACCAGCAGAGATTGGAGGGAGGGGGGCAATCAGCCCCAGCATTTT. Protein product: CATSRDWREGGNQPQHF.

The CDR3 sequence is CASSAYRGRGSGANVLTF. In DNA, the CDR3 is TGTGCCAGCAGCGCGTACAGGGGGCGCGGAAGTGGGGCCAACGTCCTGACTTTC. The chain links TRBV9 to TRBJ2-6; TRBD1 agrees at 9 bases. V lost 3 bases to trimming and J lost 3 bases; unmatched junction nucleotides: 10. In germline, CDR1 is SGDLS, CDR2 YYNGEE. This CDR3 has 18 amino acids.

V gene TRBV25-1 combines with J gene TRBJ2-3, with D possibly TRBD2 on 6 matching bases. This CDR3 contains 16 residues. V was trimmed by 8 bases and J by 0 bases, leaving 18 bases between them. CDR1 and CDR2 (germline): MGHDK, SYGVNS. The CDR3 region has the DNA TGTGCCAGCGGGCCCCTCGGGGGAGGTAGCACAGATACGCAGTATTTT. It is translated as CASGPLGGGSTDTQYF.

This clone was found once. The chain recombines TRBV6-4 with TRBJ2-3; the match to TRBD2 covers 10 bases. The germline CDR1 and CDR2 sequences are MRHNA and SNTAGT. The CDR3 has 15 residues. Trimming at V came to 3 bases and at J to 5 bases, leaving 5 bases not matched to a gene. The CDR3 protein is CASSELAGIGDTQYF. The DNA for the CDR3 is TGTGCCAGCAGTGAACTAGCGGGAATAGGAGATACGCAGTATTTT.

The chain has TRBV15 and TRBJ2-3; D might be TRBD2 (6 bases). The CDR3 extends over 15 amino acids. V lost 0 bases, J lost 0 bases, and 7 bases lay in between. From germline, CDR1 is LNHNV and CDR2 YYDKDF (reference sequence). CDR3 in DNA: TGTGCCACCAGCAGAGAGGGGACTAGCACAGATACGCAGTATTTT. Residues: CATSREGTSTDTQYF.

This clone came up once. The genes are TRBV6-5 and TRBJ1-1; perhaps TRBD1 as D (6 bases). The germline CDR1 and CDR2 sequences are MNHEY and SVGAGI. V lost 4 bases to trimming and J lost 7 bases, with 16 bases between them. The CDR3 has 14 amino acids. CDR3 sequence (DNA): TGTGCCAGCAGTTTCTCGGGGGCAGGAGGTGAAGCTTTCTTT. It is translated as CASSFSGAGGEAFF.

The chain combines TRBV28 with TRBJ1-2; the match to TRBD1 covers 9 bases. This CDR3 comprises 15 residues. Trimming cost V 3 bases and J 4 bases; bases outside gene matches: 6. Germline V gene data show CDR1 as MDHEN and CDR2 as SYDVKM. The CDR3 nucleotides read TGTGCCAGCAGTTTCGGACAGGGGTTTGGCTATGGCTACACCTTC. It yields the protein CASSFGQGFGYGYTF.

The sample holds one count of this clone. The chain joins TRBV28 to TRBJ2-1; 7 nucleotides agree with TRBD2. Losses at the gene ends were 8 bases for V and 7 bases for J; bases not matched to a gene: 11. Germline loops: CDR1 MDHEN, CDR2 SYDVKM. There are 14 residues in the CDR3. The CDR3 region is CASYGGTTQNEQFF. For the CDR3, the DNA is TGTGCCAGCTACGGCGGGACTACCCAGAATGAGCAGTTCTTC.

V is TRBV19 and J is TRBJ2-3; TRBD2 matches at 8 bases. The CDR3 totals 17 residues. Trimming at V came to 5 bases and at J to 2 bases, leaving 12 bases not matched to a gene. The V gene's germline CDR1 is LNHDA and CDR2 SQIVND (reference sequence). CDR3 amino acids: CASSVAGNGGTTDTQYF. The DNA of the CDR3 is TGTGCCAGTAGTGTAGCGGGGAATGGGGGGACCACAGATACGCAGTATTTT.

The gene calls are TRBV7-2 and TRBJ1-3; D is undetermined. Germline lookup yields CDR1 SGHTA and CDR2 FQGNSA. There are 17 residues in the CDR3. Trimming cost V 5 bases and J 4 bases, with 21 bases left between them. This CDR3 reads CASSPLGPLYGGNTIYF. In nucleotides, the CDR3 is TGTGCCAGCAGCCCCCTAGGTCCCCTGTACGGCGGAAACACCATATATTTT. Full variable domain (rest looked up from reference TRBV7-2 and TRBJ1-3): GAGVSQSPSNKVTEKGKDVELRCDPISGHTALYWYRQSLGQGLEFLIYFQGNSAPDKSGLPSDRFSAERTGGSVSTLTIQRTQQEDSAVYLCASSPLGPLYGGNTIYFGEGSWLTVV.

The chain couples TRBV9 to TRBJ2-7; 10 positions agree with TRBD2. Germline V CDR1 and CDR2: SGDLS, YYNGEE. The J segment lost 0 bases and the V segment lost 4 bases, leaving 10 bases of the junction unmatched. The CDR3 covers 17 residues. The CDR3 coding sequence is TGTGCCAGCAGCATCGGACTAGCGGAAATCAGCTCCTACGAGCAGTACTTC. This gives the protein CASSIGLAEISSYEQYF. Full variable domain (missing parts from reference TRBV9 and TRBJ2-7): DSGVTQTPKHLITATGQRVTLRCSPRSGDLSVYWYQQSLDQGLQFLIQYYNGEERAKGNILERFSAQQFPDLHSELNLSSLELGDSALYFCASSIGLAEISSYEQYFGPGTRLTVT.

The rearrangement joins TRBV7-9 to TRBJ2-7, with 9 bases that match TRBD1. V trimming: 5 bases; J trimming: 3 bases; junction bases outside the gene matches: 5. The germline CDR1 and CDR2 sequences are SEHNR and FQNEAQ (reference sequence). CDR3 size: 14 residues. The DNA of the CDR3 is TGTGCCAGCAGCCACGGGACAGGGATCTACGAGCAGTACTTC. It translates to CASSHGTGIYEQYF.